This T cell receptor (beta chain) was captured by sequencing in a study of blood T cell repertoires in COVID-19. The overall study: The United States, Italy and Spain were the sources of the acute and convalescent COVID-19 samples. PBMCs, B-cell-depleted T cells, or T cells provided the cDNA or gDNA that made up the material.

In the original processing: Estimated nucleated cell counts came from reference gene primer amplification. Some clones are missing from TCRdb's copy, which holds only in-frame ones; the method was immunoSEQ multiplex PCR. V, J and clone size are taken as reported in that table, and D and trimming were inferred from the DNA itself. Of 110,000 or so clones listed, more than 65% are singletons. The origin of this receptor is a man in his fifties with acute or convalescent COVID-19. Source material: peripheral blood.

The CDR3 loop reads CASTRGQMYGYTF. The CDR3 coding sequence is TGTGCCAGCACCAGAGGACAGATGTATGGCTACACCTTC. The rearrangement links TRBV12-3 or TRBV12-4 to TRBJ1-2, with D possibly being TRBD1 (6 bases). This CDR3 has 13 amino acids. Trimming left V 7 bases short and J 5 bases short, with 14 bases between.